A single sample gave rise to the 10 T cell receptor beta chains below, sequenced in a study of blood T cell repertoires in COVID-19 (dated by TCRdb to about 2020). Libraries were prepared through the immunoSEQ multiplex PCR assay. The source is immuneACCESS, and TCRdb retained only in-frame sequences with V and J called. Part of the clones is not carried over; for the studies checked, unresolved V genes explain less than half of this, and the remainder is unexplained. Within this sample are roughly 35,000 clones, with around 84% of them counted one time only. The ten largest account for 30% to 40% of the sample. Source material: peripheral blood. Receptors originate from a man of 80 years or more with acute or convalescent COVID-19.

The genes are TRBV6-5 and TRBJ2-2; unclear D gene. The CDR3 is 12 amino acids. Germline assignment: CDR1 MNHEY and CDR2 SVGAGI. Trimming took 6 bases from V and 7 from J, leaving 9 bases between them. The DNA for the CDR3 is TGTGCCAGCAGACAGTCCGTCGGGGAGCTGTTTTTT. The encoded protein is CASRQSVGELFF.

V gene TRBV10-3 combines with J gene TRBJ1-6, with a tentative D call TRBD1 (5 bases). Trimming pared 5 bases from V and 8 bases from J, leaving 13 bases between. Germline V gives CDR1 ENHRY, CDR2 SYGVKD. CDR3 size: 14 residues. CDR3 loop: CAISQGIGYSPLHF. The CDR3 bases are TGTGCCATCAGTCAGGGTATTGGCTATTCACCCCTCCACTTT.

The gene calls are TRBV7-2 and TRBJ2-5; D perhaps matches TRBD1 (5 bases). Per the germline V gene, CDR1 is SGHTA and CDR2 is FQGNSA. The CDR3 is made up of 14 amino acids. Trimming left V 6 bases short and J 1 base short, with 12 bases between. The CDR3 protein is CASSRGGIQETQYF. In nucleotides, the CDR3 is TGTGCCAGCAGTAGGGGTGGGATCCAAGAGACCCAGTACTTC. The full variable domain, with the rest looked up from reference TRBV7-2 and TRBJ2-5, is GAGVSQSPSNKVTEKGKDVELRCDPISGHTALYWYRQSLGQGLEFLIYFQGNSAPDKSGLPSDRFSAERTGGSVSTLTIQRTQQEDSAVYLCASSRGGIQETQYFGPGTRLLVL.

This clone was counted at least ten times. The CDR3 DNA is TGTGCCAGCAGTTACTACGAGACCTACGAGCAGTACTTC. Protein product: CASSYYETYEQYF. The chain couples TRBV6-6 to TRBJ2-7, with D unclear. Per germline, CDR1 MNHNY and CDR2 SVGAGI (reference sequence). The V end lost 1 base, the J end lost 2 bases, and 6 bases lay between the germline ends. CDR3 length: 13 amino acids.

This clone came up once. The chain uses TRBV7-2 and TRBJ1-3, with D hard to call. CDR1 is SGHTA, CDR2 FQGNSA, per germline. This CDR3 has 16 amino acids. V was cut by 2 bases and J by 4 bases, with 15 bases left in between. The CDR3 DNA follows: TGTGCCAGCAGCTTATGGCCGATACGTTCGGGAAACACCATATATTTT. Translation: CASSLWPIRSGNTIYF.

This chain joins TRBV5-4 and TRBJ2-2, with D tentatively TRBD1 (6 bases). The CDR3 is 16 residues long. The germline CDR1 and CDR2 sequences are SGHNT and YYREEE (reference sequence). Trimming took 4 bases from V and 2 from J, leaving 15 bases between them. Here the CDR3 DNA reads TGTGCCAGCAGCGACAAGGGGGAACGAAACACCGGGGAGCTGTTTTTT. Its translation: CASSDKGERNTGELFF.

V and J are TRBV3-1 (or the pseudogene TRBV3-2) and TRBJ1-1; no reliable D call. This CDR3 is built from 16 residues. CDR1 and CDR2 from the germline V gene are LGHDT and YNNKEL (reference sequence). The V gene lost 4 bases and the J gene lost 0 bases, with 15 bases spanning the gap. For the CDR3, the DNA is TGTGCCAGCAGCCCCTCCGGCGGACTTTTGAACACTGAAGCTTTCTTT. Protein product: CASSPSGGLLNTEAFF.

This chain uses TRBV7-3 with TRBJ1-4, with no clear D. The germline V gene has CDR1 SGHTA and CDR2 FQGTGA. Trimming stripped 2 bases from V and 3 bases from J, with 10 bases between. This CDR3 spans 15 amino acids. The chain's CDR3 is CASSLFPLPNEKLFF. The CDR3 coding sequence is TGTGCCAGCAGCTTATTCCCCCTACCTAATGAAAAACTGTTTTTT. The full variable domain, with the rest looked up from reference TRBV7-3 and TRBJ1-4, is GAGVSQTPSNKVTEKGKYVELRCDPISGHTALYWYRQSLGQGPEFLIYFQGTGAADDSGLPNDRFFAVRPEGSVSTLKIQRTERGDSAVYLCASSLFPLPNEKLFFGSGTQLSVL.

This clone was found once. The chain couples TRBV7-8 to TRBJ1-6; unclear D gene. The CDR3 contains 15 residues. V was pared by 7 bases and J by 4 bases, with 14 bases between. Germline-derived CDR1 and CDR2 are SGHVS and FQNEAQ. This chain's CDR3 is CASNRESGYNSPLHF. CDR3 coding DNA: TGTGCCAGCAATAGGGAGTCCGGGTATAATTCACCCCTCCACTTT. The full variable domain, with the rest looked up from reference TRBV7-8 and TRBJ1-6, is GAGVSQSPRYKVAKRGQDVALRCDPISGHVSLFWYQQALGQGPEFLTYFQNEAQLDKSGLPSDRFFAERPEGSVSTLKIQRTQQEDSAVYLCASNRESGYNSPLHFGNGTRLTVT.

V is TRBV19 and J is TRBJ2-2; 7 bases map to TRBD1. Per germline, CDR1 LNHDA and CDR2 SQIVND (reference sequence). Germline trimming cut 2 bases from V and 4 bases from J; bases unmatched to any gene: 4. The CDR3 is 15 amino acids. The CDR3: CASSITTGSTGELFF. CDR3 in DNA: TGTGCCAGTAGTATAACGACAGGGTCCACCGGGGAGCTGTTTTTT.